The 4 T cell receptor beta chains listed next were all sequenced from one sample in a study of CD4 T cells in relation to SARS-CoV-2 and coronaviruses. Data came from immunoSEQ multiplex PCR; TCRdb stores just in-frame clones and leaves some out. Of 15,000 to 17,000 clones listed, roughly 71% are singletons. The unexposed donors gave CD4+ T cells in about 2010-2019, prior to COVID-19. After ten to eleven days of culture, CD4+ T cells were isolated. Which antigens these TCRs recognize remains unknown. The specimen was CD4+ T cells from PBMCs, cultured in vitro. The origin of the receptors is a human donor in good health.

The V and J genes are TRBV5-1 and TRBJ2-3, with TRBD2 matching 9 bases. V lost 2 bases and J lost 5; bases outside the gene matches: 12. The CDR3 spans 17 residues. The germline CDR1 and CDR2 sequences are SGHRS and YFSETQ. The CDR3 loop is CASSLRTVSGSGDTQYF. The CDR3 DNA reads TGCGCCAGCAGCTTACGAACCGTTAGCGGGAGTGGAGATACGCAGTATTTT. Complete variable domain (other parts from reference TRBV5-1 and TRBJ2-3): KAGVTQTPRYLIKTRGQQVTLSCSPISGHRSVSWYQQTPGQGLQFLFEYFSETQRNKGNFPGRFSGRQFSNSRSEMNVSTLELGDSALYLCASSLRTVSGSGDTQYFGPGTRLTVL.

J is TRBJ1-4 and V is TRBV7-9; D unresolved. Trimming removed 1 base from V and 5 bases from J, with 11 bases in between. CDR3 length equals 15 residues. Germline V gives CDR1 SEHNR, CDR2 FQNEAQ (reference sequence). Written as DNA, the CDR3 is TGTGCCAGCAGCTTAGATGGCCGACTGAATGAAAAACTGTTTTTT. Translation: CASSLDGRLNEKLFF.

This sequence joins TRBV9 and TRBJ2-3, with 7 positions matching TRBD2. CDR1 and CDR2 from the germline V gene are SGDLS and YYNGEE. The length of the CDR3 is 15 residues. The V segment lost 0 bases and the J segment 4 bases; nucleotides outside the gene matches: 5. The CDR3 loop is CASSVVGAGADTQYF. DNA of the CDR3: TGTGCCAGCAGCGTAGTTGGGGCGGGAGCAGATACGCAGTATTTT.

Only a few counts were recorded for this clone. The chain couples TRBV5-1 to TRBJ2-7; no clear D. CDR1 is SGHRS, CDR2 YFSETQ, per germline. This CDR3 contains 12 residues. The V end lost 0 bases, the J end lost 6 bases, and 7 bases lay between the germline ends. CDR3 DNA sequence: TGCGCCAGCAGCTTGGCGTCAAGCGAGCAGTACTTC. Its protein product is CASSLASSEQYF.